What follows describes a single TCR beta chain. This clone was detected only once. Its antigen specificity is not known. Mouse gene names and germline sequences are the ones reported for this receptor. The read ends 1 residue before the CDR3 terminus; that terminus is restored from the germline J gene. The time point label here, explained by the study, means: mouse harvest day 7 after allogeneic transplant. Each mouse graft consisted of 10^7 T-cell-depleted bone marrow cells plus 10^6 splenic CD5+ T cells and was given by tail vein injection. Mouse GVHD was modeled in a major MHC-mismatch B6 (H2b) into BALB/c (H2d) model, with tissues profiled at day 7 or 14. On day 7 or 14 post-transplant, mouse tissues and retro-orbital blood were harvested with separate sterile tools for each animal, and livers were flushed beforehand. Before genomic DNA isolation with the DNeasy Blood & Tissue Kit, mouse tissues were minced with razor blades in buffered saline.

This entry belongs to a study of tissue T cells after allogeneic stem cell transplantation (dated by TCRdb to between 2021 and 2024). About the full investigation: The study profiled TCR beta repertoires across many tissues from research autopsies of patients with and without GVHD, plus mouse models of GVHD. On the human side, the study was prospective and observational, with no blinding or randomization.

Based on the germline V gene, the CDR1 and CDR2 sequences are KGHTA and FRNEEI. The CDR3 measures 15 amino acids from cysteine to phenylalanine. Shown are 42 bases from within the CDR3, in frame from base 1. Trimming removed 3 bases from V and 2 bases from J; the gene matches leave 4 bases unexplained. Library preparation was by the immunoSEQ multiplex PCR assay. Adaptive Biotechnologies performed TCRbeta CDR3 sequencing at survey depth and reported CDR3 sequences, V/J genes, productive frequency, and template counts. Amplification of TCR beta CDR3 regions started from genomic DNA instead of RNA. As for the original processing: Jensen-Shannon divergence was used to quantify pairwise repertoire overlap between tissues, with a value of 1 indicating complete divergence and a value of 0 indicating identical repertoires. Based on pairwise JSD values, tissues were grouped by single-linkage agglomerative hierarchical clustering, and the results were shown as dendrograms. GLIPH2 was applied to all patient samples using simulation_depth 1000, kmer_min_depth 3, and cdr3_length_cutoff 8, and only groups with more than two unique CDR3s were retained. A standardized tissue-overlap score was calculated by extrapolating Jaccard GLIPH-group overlap across patients to a standard repertoire size of 1000 clones. To look at how diversity was associated with clinical or experimental variables, linear mixed-effect models were used, with tissue treated as a fixed effect and individual treated as a random effect. Held by TCRdb, this immuneACCESS table contains in-frame sequences only and omits some clones. Under half of the omission traces to an unresolved V gene where checked; the cause of the rest is unknown. V and J calls and clone size follow that table, whereas D and trimming were derived from the DNA. This sample comprises around 5,000 clones, 46% of them detected only once. The ten largest make up approximately 3.2% of the sample.

The paper's findings and limits, for the study overall: Within patients, how anatomically similar tissues were was a major factor shaping TCR repertoire composition, regardless of disease or transplant status. The study did not determine which tissue TCRs were alloreactive or antigen-specific, and some clones might have been persisting host cells. In both patients and mice, only a limited portion of the TCR repertoire detected in tissues was captured by blood and spleen T cells. Only a few T cell clones appeared in more than one patient, yet motif-based clustering showed tissue-specific repertoire signatures that were shared between patients. The patient cohort was small and varied clinically, and sampling depth was recognized as a limitation.

The sequence derives from a female BALB/c mouse given C57BL/6 T cells with graft-versus-host disease after an allogeneic hematopoietic cell transplant. The sequencing input was skin. Here the chain combines TRBV24 and TRBJ2-7, with 10 bases in between that match TRBD2. CDR3 DNA, as far as it was read: TGTGCCAGCAGTCTAAGACTGGGGGGCGCCTATGAACAGTAC. This yields the protein CASSLRLGGAYEQY. The CDR3 as a whole reads CASSLRLGGAYEQYF.